These T cell receptor beta chains were read from a single sample in a study of regulatory T cells in long-lasting Graves disease. In TCRdb, the multiplex PCR reads were re-called with MiXCR into one record per CDR3 protein. This sample yields 400,000 to 500,000 distinct CDR3 sequences, of which roughly 17% are seen a single time; about 23% belongs to the top ten. The sample was also linked to a second study, of T cells in Graves' hyperthyroidism and ophthalmopathy.

The material sequenced was peripheral blood mononuclear cells (PBMCs), taken at new diagnosis, from a patient treated with antithyroid drugs. These TCRs come from a woman aged 18 to 35 with Graves disease. CDR3s include the opening cysteine and the closing phenylalanine or tryptophan. The order of the fields is J gene, CDR3 length, V gene, D gene, clone size, CDR3 protein, CDR3 DNA. D genes are given only for firm matches. Not all rows give a size; the values are once, few, many and, for expanded clones, a class.

>TRBJ2-2|15|TRBV7-3|TRBD2|once
CASSVTSGRAGELFF
TGTGCCAGCAGCGTTACTAGCGGGAGGGCCGGGGAGCTGTTTTTT
>TRBJ1-1|14|TRBV29-1|-|many
CSVEPRRVNTEAFF
TGCAGCGTTGAACCCCGTCGGGTGAACACTGAAGCTTTCTTT
>TRBJ2-1|13|TRBV20-1|TRBD2|-
CSAWTSGRDEQFF
TGCAGTGCATGGACTAGCGGGAGGGATGAGCAGTTCTTC
>TRBJ2-1|10|TRBV29-1|-|many
CSVGSYEQFF
TGCAGCGTTGGTTCCTATGAGCAGTTCTTC
>TRBJ2-7|16|TRBV27|TRBD2|few
CASSPRLAGGTYEQYF
TGTGCCAGCAGTCCGCGATTAGCGGGAGGAACCTACGAGCAGTACTTC
>TRBJ2-5|13|TRBV7-2|-|few
CASSLKAVETQYF
TGTGCCAGCAGCTTAAAAGCGGTAGAGACCCAGTACTTC
>TRBJ2-7|15|TRBV20-1|-|many
CSARDEDDLSYEQYF
TGCAGTGCTAGAGATGAGGACGACCTCTCCTACGAGCAGTACTTC
>TRBJ2-1|15|TRBV7-2|TRBD2|-
CASSSGTSGRAMQFF
TGTGCCAGCAGCTCCGGGACTAGCGGGAGGGCCATGCAGTTCTTC
>TRBJ2-1|13|TRBV3-1|-|-
CASSHPGLREQFF
TGTGCCAGCAGCCACCCGGGACTCCGTGAGCAGTTCTTC
>TRBJ1-1|18|TRBV7-8|-|-
CASSPSRFLGRKNTEAFF
TGTGCCAGCAGCCCCAGCAGGTTTTTGGGACGGAAGAACACTGAAGCTTTCTTT
>TRBJ2-2|15|TRBV7-7|TRBD1|few
CAIRRQGIDTGELFF
TGTGCTATCAGGAGACAGGGGATCGACACCGGGGAGCTGTTTTTT
>TRBJ2-7|15|TRBV28|-|many
CASSLLLRDSYEQYF
TGTGCCAGCAGTTTGTTGTTGCGGGACTCCTACGAGCAGTACTTC
>TRBJ2-5|16|TRBV3-1|TRBD2|-
CASSRGLAGGGETQYF
TGTGCCAGCAGCAGGGGACTAGCGGGAGGAGGAGAGACCCAGTACTTC
>TRBJ2-7|16|TRBV20-1|TRBD2|many
CSARGLSGRARYEQYF
TGCAGTGCTAGAGGCCTTAGCGGGAGGGCCAGATACGAGCAGTACTTC
>TRBJ2-5|16|TRBV2|-|many
CASRNWGQGGIETQYF
TGTGCCAGCAGGAACTGGGGGCAGGGTGGTATAGAGACCCAGTACTTC
>TRBJ2-3|20|TRBV4-3|TRBD2|-
CASSQGHTSGSSVGTDTQYF
TGCGCCAGCAGCCAAGGCCATACTAGCGGGAGTAGTGTAGGCACAGATACGCAGTATTTT
>TRBJ1-2|12|TRBV28|-|few
CANGDQSNGYTF
TGTGCCAACGGGGACCAGAGCAATGGCTACACCTTC